This T cell receptor beta chain stems from a study of T-cell memory formation after mild COVID-19. This clonotype was observed a handful of times. Antigen: not known. Constant-segment primers and 5'RACE yielded cDNA libraries for TCR alpha and TCR beta, each carrying sample barcodes and UMIs. TCRdb re-derived calls from the 5' RACE reads in MiXCR, one entry per CDR3 protein. The sample has a few hundred thousand distinct CDR3 sequences, 21% seen once; the top ten hold around 12%. This CDR3 contains 14 residues. V shed 3 bases and J shed 7 bases, with 11 bases lying between them. Germline assignment: CDR1 KGHDR and CDR2 SFDVKD. Study findings and constraints: The study found contracting CD4+ clones mainly in CM and EM and contracting CD8+ clones in EMRA. Pre-infection memory contained some responding clones, which suggested that cross-reactive memory had joined. Whether day 37 second-wave clones are SARS-CoV-2-specific was not confirmed.

Sequenced: PBMCs or a T cell subset sorted from them (not recorded which). The sequence was obtained from an adult woman who had mild COVID-19 (a few samples of this study predate the infection). Cell type and time point are not known. The chain couples TRBV24-1 to TRBJ1-4; unclear D gene. In DNA, the CDR3 is TGTGCCACCAGTGATAGTGGCCCAGGTGAAAAACTGTTTTTT. Its protein is CATSDSGPGEKLFF.